This TCR beta chain was sequenced in a study of blood T cell repertoires in COVID-19. The overall study: Spain, Italy and the United States supplied samples that represented acute and convalescent COVID-19. The cDNA or gDNA used as material had been derived from T cells, B-cell-depleted T cells, or PBMCs.

This table comes from immunoSEQ multiplex PCR, and its TCRdb copy is limited to in-frame clones, with some not included. The sample consists of 130,000 or so clones, 70% to 85% of them appearing once. The CDR3 extends over 14 amino acids. Germline CDR1 SGHRS, CDR2 YFSETQ. The V gene lost 0 bases and the J gene lost 5 bases, with 8 bases spanning the gap. Material for sequencing was peripheral blood. The TCR sequence derives from a woman aged 60-70 years with acute or convalescent COVID-19. The chain has TRBV5-1 and TRBJ1-4; D remains ambiguous. Here the CDR3 DNA reads TGCGCCAGCAGCTTGGACAGAATCAATGAAAAACTGTTTTTT. Its translation: CASSLDRINEKLFF. Full variable domain (rest looked up from reference TRBV5-1 and TRBJ1-4): KAGVTQTPRYLIKTRGQQVTLSCSPISGHRSVSWYQQTPGQGLQFLFEYFSETQRNKGNFPGRFSGRQFSNSRSEMNVSTLELGDSALYLCASSLDRINEKLFFGSGTQLSVL.